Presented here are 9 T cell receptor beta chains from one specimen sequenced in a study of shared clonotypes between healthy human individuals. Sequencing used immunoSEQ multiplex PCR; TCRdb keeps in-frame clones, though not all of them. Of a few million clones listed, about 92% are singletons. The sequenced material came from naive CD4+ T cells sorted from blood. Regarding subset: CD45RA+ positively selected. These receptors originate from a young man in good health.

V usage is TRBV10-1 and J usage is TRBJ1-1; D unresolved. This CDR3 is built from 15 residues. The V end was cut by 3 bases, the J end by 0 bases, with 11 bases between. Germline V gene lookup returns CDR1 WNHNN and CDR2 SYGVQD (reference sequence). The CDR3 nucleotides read TGCGCCAGCAGTGAATCGGGTTCATTGAACACTGAAGCTTTCTTT. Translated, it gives CASSESGSLNTEAFF.

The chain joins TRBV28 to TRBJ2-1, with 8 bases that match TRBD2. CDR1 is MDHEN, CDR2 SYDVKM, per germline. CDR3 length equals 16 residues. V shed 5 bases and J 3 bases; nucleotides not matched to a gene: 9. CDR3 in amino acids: CASSQRGIGGYNEQFF. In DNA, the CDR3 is TGTGCCAGCAGTCAGCGGGGGATTGGGGGCTACAATGAGCAGTTCTTC.

CDR3 bases: TGCGCCAGCAGCTTGGATACAGGGGGCGAGCAGTACTTC. It codes for CASSLDTGGEQYF. This chain links TRBV5-1 with TRBJ2-7; TRBD1 aligns across 8 bases. Germline CDR1 reads SGHRS; CDR2 reads YFSETQ. This CDR3 has 13 amino acids. The V and J ends lost 0 bases and 6 bases, in that order; junction bases with no gene match: 2.

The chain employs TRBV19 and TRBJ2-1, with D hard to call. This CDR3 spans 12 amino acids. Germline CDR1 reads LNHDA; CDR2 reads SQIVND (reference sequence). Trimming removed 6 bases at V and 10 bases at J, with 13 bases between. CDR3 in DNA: TGTGCCAGTAGAGGCTCCCCGAAGGAGCAGTTCTTC. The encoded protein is CASRGSPKEQFF. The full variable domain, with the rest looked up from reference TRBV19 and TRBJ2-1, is DGGITQSPKYLFRKEGQNVTLSCEQNLNHDAMYWYRQDPGQGLRLIYYSQIVNDFQKGDIAEGYSVSREKKESFPLTVTSAQKNPTAFYLCASRGSPKEQFFGPGTRLTVL.

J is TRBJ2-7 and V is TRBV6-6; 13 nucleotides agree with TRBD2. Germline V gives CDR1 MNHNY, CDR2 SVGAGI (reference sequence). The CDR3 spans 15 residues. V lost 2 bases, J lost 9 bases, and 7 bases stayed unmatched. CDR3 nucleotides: TGTGCCAGCAGTTACCCGACTAGCGGGGGGCCTCGGCAGTACTTC. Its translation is CASSYPTSGGPRQYF.

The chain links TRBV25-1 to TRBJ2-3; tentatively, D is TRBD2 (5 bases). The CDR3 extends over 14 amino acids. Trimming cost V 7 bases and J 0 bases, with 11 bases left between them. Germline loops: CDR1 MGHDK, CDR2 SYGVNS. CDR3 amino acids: CASTPAASTDTQYF. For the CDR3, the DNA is TGTGCCAGCACACCAGCGGCCAGCACAGATACGCAGTATTTT. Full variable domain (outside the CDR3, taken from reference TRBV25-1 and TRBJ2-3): EADIYQTPRYLVIGTGKKITLECSQTMGHDKMYWYQQDPGMELHLIHYSYGVNSTEKGDLSSESTVSRIRTEHFPLTLESARPSHTSQYLCASTPAASTDTQYFGPGTRLTVL.

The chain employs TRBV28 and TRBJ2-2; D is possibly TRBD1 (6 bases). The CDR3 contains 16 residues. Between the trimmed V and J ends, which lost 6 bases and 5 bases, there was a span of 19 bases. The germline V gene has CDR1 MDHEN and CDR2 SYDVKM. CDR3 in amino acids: CASSSPGHHATGELFF. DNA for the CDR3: TGTGCCAGCAGCTCACCGGGACACCACGCAACCGGGGAGCTGTTTTTT.

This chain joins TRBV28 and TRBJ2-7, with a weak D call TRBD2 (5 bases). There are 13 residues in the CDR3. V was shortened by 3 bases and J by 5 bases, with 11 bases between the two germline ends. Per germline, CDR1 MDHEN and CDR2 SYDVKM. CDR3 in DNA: TGTGCCAGCAGTTTGAGGGTTCCTAACGAGCAGTACTTC. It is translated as CASSLRVPNEQYF.

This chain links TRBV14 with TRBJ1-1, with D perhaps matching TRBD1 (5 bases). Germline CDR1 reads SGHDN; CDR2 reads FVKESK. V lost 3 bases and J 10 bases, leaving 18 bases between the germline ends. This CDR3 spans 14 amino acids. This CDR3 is CASSHSGTPAVAFF. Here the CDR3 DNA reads TGTGCCAGCAGCCACTCCGGGACTCCCGCGGTAGCTTTCTTT.